The 13 T cell receptor beta chains presented below share a single source sample, sequenced in a study of CD8 T cells in ankylosing spondylitis (dated by TCRdb to 2016 to 2017). The protocol used for the library was 5' RACE. For sequencing, an Illumina MiSeq was employed. TCRdb passed the public sequencing reads through fastp at Q25 and MiXCR, retaining productive beta sequences. Every CDR3 protein is listed once, alongside the most common genes and DNA of its rows. This sample holds 30,000 to 45,000 distinct CDR3 sequences; approximately 15% were observed only once. In total, the top ten clones hold approximately 50% of the sample. The sample taken for sequencing was blood. The receptors were sampled from a male donor with ankylosing spondylitis or in good health (not recorded which).

This clonotype was found a few times. The rearrangement links TRBV4-3 to TRBJ2-3, with 14 bases that match TRBD2. The CDR3 sequence is 16 residues long. V shed 5 bases and J 6 bases; nucleotides not matched to a gene: 7. Germline CDR1 and CDR2: LGHNA and YSLEER. DNA for the CDR3: TGCGCCAGCAGCGAGACTAGCGGGGGGGCCACGGATACGCAGTATTTT. Translation: CASSETSGGATDTQYF.

This chain links TRBV12-3 or TRBV12-4 with TRBJ2-7; 8 bases are a match to TRBD2. CDR3 size: 13 residues. Trimming removed 6 bases from V and 2 bases from J; junction bases left unmatched: 3. This CDR3 is CASSHGRAYEQYF. In DNA, the CDR3 is TGTGCCAGCAGCCACGGGAGGGCCTACGAGCAGTACTTC.

The chain links TRBV6-2 or TRBV6-3 to TRBJ1-1; D ambiguous. Trimming shortened V by 4 bases and J by 4 bases, and 13 bases separated the two germline ends. Germline V gives CDR1 MNHEY, CDR2 SVGEGT. CDR3 length: 14 residues. This CDR3 is CASSLNPSGTEAFF. The CDR3 DNA is TGTGCCAGCAGTTTGAACCCCTCAGGCACTGAAGCTTTCTTT.

This clonotype appeared a single time. The chain combines TRBV6-6 with TRBJ2-4, with D possibly being TRBD1 (5 bases). This CDR3 contains 18 residues. Trimming shortened V by 3 bases and J by 3 bases, and 21 bases separated the two germline ends. Germline assignment: CDR1 MNHNY and CDR2 SVGAGI (reference sequence). The CDR3 bases are TGTGCCAGCAGTTATCCCGTTGCCCCCAACAGGAGCAAAAACATTCAGTACTTC. Protein: CASSYPVAPNRSKNIQYF.

A few counts support this clonotype. The gene calls are TRBV20-1 and TRBJ1-1; TRBD1 matches at 7 bases. The CDR3 length is 15 residues. Germline V gives CDR1 DFQATT, CDR2 SNEGSKA (reference sequence). J gave up 0 bases and V 4 bases, and 8 bases lay outside the gene matches. CDR3 sequence (DNA): TGCAGTGCTAAATTGGGACAGCTTATGAACACTGAAGCTTTCTTT. It is translated as CSAKLGQLMNTEAFF.

The chain has TRBV12-3 or TRBV12-4 and TRBJ2-3, with a weak D call TRBD2 (5 bases). V dropped 0 bases and J dropped 1 base, with 14 bases sitting between them. This CDR3 comprises 17 residues. Written as DNA, the CDR3 is TGTGCCAGCAGTTTAGCGTTTGGCGGGCTAGGCACAGATACGCAGTATTTT. Translated, it gives CASSLAFGGLGTDTQYF.

This clonotype was recorded a few times. The rearrangement uses TRBV14 and TRBJ1-1; D uncertain. The CDR3 is 12 amino acids. The germline V and J ends were trimmed by 2 bases and 10 bases, with 11 bases remaining between them. Germline CDR1 SGHDN, CDR2 FVKESK. The CDR3 nucleotides are TGTGCCAGCAGCCAACTTAGGTTTAGAGCTTTCTTT. Its translation: CASSQLRFRAFF.

The chain uses TRBV9 and TRBJ2-1; the D call may be TRBD1 or TRBD2 (5 bases each). Germline CDR1 reads SGDLS; CDR2 reads YYNGEE. This CDR3 is built from 16 residues. Trimming left V 3 bases short and J 4 bases short, with 17 bases between. Here the CDR3 reads CASSGPGTKSYNEQFF. CDR3 bases: TGTGCCAGCAGCGGACCCGGGACCAAGTCTTACAATGAGCAGTTCTTC.

CDR3 nucleotide sequence: TGTGCCAGCAGCCCGATGGGTTACACAGATACGCAGTATTTT. This codes for CASSPMGYTDTQYF. This chain uses TRBV7-9 with TRBJ2-3; D is uncertain. CDR1 is SEHNR, CDR2 FQNEAQ, per germline (reference sequence). This CDR3 is 14 amino acids long. Trimming stripped 5 bases from V and 2 bases from J, with 11 bases between.

This clonotype was seen a few times. The chain employs TRBV20-1 and TRBJ1-4; D gene unclear. CDR3 length: 13 amino acids. V was pared by 3 bases and J by 8 bases, with 13 bases between. CDR1 is DFQATT, CDR2 SNEGSKA, per germline (reference sequence). The CDR3 spells CSARITSAEKLFF. In DNA form, the CDR3 reads TGCAGTGCTAGGATCACCAGTGCCGAAAAACTGTTTTTT.

This clonotype was seen more than once but under ten times. The V and J genes are TRBV7-2 and TRBJ1-4; D unclear. V was shortened by 2 bases and J by 4 bases, with 8 bases between the two germline ends. Germline CDR1 SGHTA, CDR2 FQGNSA. This CDR3 region has 14 residues. For the CDR3, the DNA is TGTGCCAGCAGCTTAATGGGGTATAATGAAAAACTGTTTTTT. Translation: CASSLMGYNEKLFF.

The rearrangement uses TRBV14 and TRBJ1-6; TRBD1 is a possible D gene (5 bases). The germline V and J ends were trimmed by 2 bases and 2 bases, with 7 bases remaining between them. CDR1 is SGHDN, CDR2 FVKESK, per germline. The CDR3 spans 15 residues. CDR3 bases: TGTGCCAGCAGCCAAAAGGGACCCTATAATTCACCCCTCCACTTT. Its translation: CASSQKGPYNSPLHF.

This clonotype came up a few times. V gene TRBV5-1 combines with J gene TRBJ2-4; possibly TRBD1 or TRBD2 for D (5 bases each). The CDR3 is 17 amino acids. Trimming shortened V by 2 bases and J by 1 base, and 16 bases separated the two germline ends. Germline loops: CDR1 SGHRS, CDR2 YFSETQ. Written as DNA, the CDR3 is TGCGCCAGCAGCTTCGCCAGGCTTCGGGACGCCAAAAACATTCAGTACTTC. It codes for CASSFARLRDAKNIQYF.